This entry is about one T cell receptor (beta chain). In germline, CDR1 is WNHNN, CDR2 SYGVQD (reference sequence). This CDR3 has 17 residues. After removal of 4 bases from V and 0 bases from J, the junction contained 8 bases not matched to a gene. The data derive from a study of blood T cell repertoires in COVID-19. Profiled with immunoSEQ multiplex PCR; TCRdb holds only in-frame clones, not every one. This repertoire shows about 350,000 clones, more than 75% found once; its top ten account for roughly 3.5%. The chain combines TRBV10-1 with TRBJ1-1; TRBD1 agrees at 10 bases. The sample comprised peripheral blood. This clonotype was sampled from a woman aged 18-35 years who had recovered from COVID-19. CDR3 DNA sequence: TGCGCCAGCAGTGCGGGACAGGGGAAATCCATGAACACTGAAGCTTTCTTT. Translation: CASSAGQGKSMNTEAFF.